Below, one TCR beta chain is given with its context. The antigen remains unidentified. Everyone who donated was a healthy bone marrow donor. With 60 Vbeta and 13 Jbeta primers, the PCR was carried out. Sequencing was performed with immunoSEQ multiplex PCR; in TCRdb, only in-frame clones are kept and a portion is missing. This sample's clone table lists 65,000 to 90,000 clones. The data belong to a study of cytomegalovirus exposure and HLA in healthy donors. At the level of the study: Prior work identified around 110 million unique TCR beta sequences in some 180 million T cells. Study-wide points: With high specificity and sensitivity, the classifier reportedly diagnosed cytomegalovirus status.

Germline CDR1 MNHEY, CDR2 SVGAGI. V shed 0 bases and J shed 4 bases, with 12 bases lying between them. There are 15 residues in the CDR3. The rearrangement links TRBV6-5 to TRBJ1-2, with D tentatively TRBD1 (6 bases). What was sequenced was PBMCs. This receptor was taken from a female donor in good health and CMV-seropositive. The CDR3: CASSYSIYRAYGYTF. CDR3 coding DNA: TGTGCCAGCAGTTACTCGATTTACAGGGCCTATGGCTACACCTTC.